This TCR beta chain was documented in a study of blood T cell repertoires in COVID-19. The table lists this clone with a count of one. The table came from immunoSEQ multiplex PCR; TCRdb's copy has only in-frame clones and leaves some out. Altogether around 250,000 clones are present, approximately 84% being singletons, with the ten largest covering 15% to 17%. Germline CDR1 is MGHRA and CDR2 is YSYEKL. This CDR3 is built from 16 residues. V lost 6 bases to trimming and J lost 2 bases, with 19 bases between them. Recruits, aged roughly 18 to 100 years, lived in 24 US areas. Sequencing used PBMCs or T cells enriched from blood (not recorded which). The source is a man aged 18-30 years who had recovered from COVID-19. This chain links TRBV4-1 with TRBJ2-5; D perhaps matches TRBD1 (6 bases). CDR3: CASSPGALQGQETQYF. CDR3 sequence (DNA): TGCGCCAGCAGTCCAGGGGCCCTGCAGGGTCAAGAGACCCAGTACTTC.